Each of the 4 T cell receptor beta chains below was sequenced from the same sample in a study of tissue T cells after allogeneic stem cell transplantation. Assay used: immunoSEQ multiplex PCR; TCRdb lists only in-frame clones, some missing. The sample lists roughly 6,600 clones; 45% to 50% were seen once. Sample time point: mouse harvest day 7 after allogeneic transplant. The graft held 10^6 splenic CD5+ T cells and 10^7 T-cell-depleted bone marrow cells. The sequencing input was lymph node tissue. These receptors were collected from a female BALB/c mouse given C57BL/6 T cells with graft-versus-host disease after an allogeneic hematopoietic cell transplant.

A note on this clone: Gene names follow the mouse nomenclature. This CDR3 reads CSSSQIQGGEQYF. CDR3 DNA, as far as it was read: TGCTCCAGCAGTCAAATTCAGGGGGGAGAACAGTAC. The chain carries TRBV23 and TRBJ2-7; TRBD1, the D gene given by the table, was not confirmed from the DNA. The DNA ends 1 residue before the CDR3 does, and the rest of the CDR3 is filled in from the germline J gene. Germline CDR1 KGHTA, CDR2 FQNQQP. This CDR3 spans 13 amino acids.

A note on this clone: Genes here carry mouse names. Read coverage stops 1 residue before the CDR3 terminus; the germline J gene supplies the remainder. The chain has TRBV13-1 and TRBJ1-1; 8 nucleotides agree with TRBD1. This CDR3 is built from 15 residues. CDR1 and CDR2 (germline): NSHNY, SYGAGN. After removal of 2 bases from V and 0 bases from J, the junction contained 3 bases not matched to a gene. The CDR3 protein is CASSEGGQANTEVFF. CDR3 bases read: TGTGCCAGCAGTGAAGGGGGACAGGCAAACACAGAAGTCTTC.

This clone has just one count. At one of its ends the junction is not consistent with the germline gene, which may arise from a read error. The germline and genes are mouse ones. The read ends 1 residue before the CDR3 terminus; that terminus is restored from the germline J gene. This sequence joins TRBV29 and TRBJ2-2; TRBD1 might be the D (5 bases). The CDR3 totals 15 residues. Germline V gives CDR1 MSHET, CDR2 SYDVDS. The covered CDR3 bases are TGTGCTAGCAGTTTCCAGGGAACAAACACCGAGCAGCTCTAC. This gives the protein CASSFQGTNTEQLY. The entire CDR3 protein reads CASSFQGTNTEQLYF.

This clone was counted a few times. Gene names denote mouse genes. The read terminates 1 residue before the CDR3 end, so the remaining end is supplied by the germline J gene. V gene TRBV26 combines with J gene TRBJ2-5; no firm D call. Trimming took 6 bases from V and 0 from J, leaving 7 bases between them. This CDR3 is 13 amino acids long. Germline V CDR1 and CDR2: KGHPV, FQNQEV (reference sequence). CDR3 DNA (partial): TGTGCCAGCAGCCAGAGTAACCAAGACACCCAGTAC. Translation gives CASSQSNQDTQY. The full CDR3 is CASSQSNQDTQYF.